These 19 T cell receptor beta chains originate from one sample sequenced in a study of blood T cell repertoires in COVID-19. Only in-frame clones appear in the TCRdb table, and some are missing; sequencing was by immunoSEQ multiplex PCR. The table lists some 67,000 clones, just over 90% of them singletons. The sample comprised peripheral blood. The receptors come from a woman aged 18-29 years with acute or convalescent COVID-19.

This chain connects TRBV10-2 to TRBJ2-7; TRBD1 might be the D (5 bases). Germline CDR1 and CDR2: WSHSY and SAAADI. V lost 2 bases, J lost 5 bases, and 13 bases lay in between. This CDR3 spans 14 amino acids. CDR3 sequence (DNA): TGCGCCAGCAGTGAGAACAGAAAGGGGCACGAGCAGTACTTC. Translated: CASSENRKGHEQYF.

The gene calls are TRBV30 and TRBJ2-3; tentative D call: TRBD2 (6 bases). The CDR3 covers 13 residues. The V end was cut by 2 bases, the J end by 5 bases, with 11 bases between. Germline V CDR1 and CDR2: GTSNPN, SVGIG (reference sequence). The CDR3 sequence is CAWSQGGGDTQYF. The CDR3 nucleotides read TGTGCCTGGAGTCAGGGAGGAGGAGATACGCAGTATTTT.

The chain carries TRBV7-2 and TRBJ2-7, with 13 positions matching TRBD2. The CDR3 is 16 residues long. Germline CDR1 is SGHTA and CDR2 is FQGNSA. After removal of 3 bases from V and 5 bases from J, the junction contained 7 bases not matched to a gene. CDR3 nucleotide sequence: TGTGCCAGCAGCTTGACTAGCGGGGGGACGTATGACGAGCAGTACTTC. This gives the protein CASSLTSGGTYDEQYF.

DNA for the CDR3: TGTGCCAGCAGTGAACCAGGGGCTGGAAACACCATATATTTT. Its translation is CASSEPGAGNTIYF. The chain is built from TRBV6-1 and TRBJ1-3; TRBD1 might be the D (6 bases). V gave up 2 bases and J gave up 2 bases, with 7 bases separating them. CDR1 is MNHNS, CDR2 SASEGT, per germline. The CDR3 contains 14 residues.

V is TRBV15 and J is TRBJ2-5, with a possible D match to TRBD2 (6 bases). The CDR3 contains 15 residues. Trimming shortened V by 5 bases and J by 2 bases, and 15 bases separated the two germline ends. Germline CDR1 is LNHNV and CDR2 is YYDKDF (reference sequence). Here the CDR3 DNA reads TGTGCCACCAGCCTGGAGGGGCTCAGTCAAGAGACCCAGTACTTC. It encodes CATSLEGLSQETQYF. The full variable domain, with the rest looked up from reference TRBV15 and TRBJ2-5, is DAMVIQNPRYQVTQFGKPVTLSCSQTLNHNVMYWYQQKSSQAPKLLFHYYDKDFNNEADTPDNFQSRRPNTSFCFLDIRSPGLGDTAMYLCATSLEGLSQETQYFGPGTRLLVL.

The rearrangement joins TRBV10-2 to TRBJ2-5; the match to TRBD2 covers 7 bases. Germline CDR1 WSHSY, CDR2 SAAADI. V shed 5 bases, J shed 5 bases, and the junction held 11 bases outside the gene matches. The CDR3 totals 15 residues. CDR3 bases: TGCGCCAGCAGTAGCGGGGAGACAAGTGTGGAGACCCAGTACTTC. It is translated as CASSSGETSVETQYF.

V is TRBV11-2 and J is TRBJ2-1; possibly TRBD2 for D (5 bases). CDR1 and CDR2 (germline): SGHAT, FQNNGV. The V and J ends lost 6 bases and 3 bases respectively, with 18 bases between them. The CDR3 runs to 16 residues. The CDR3 region has the DNA TGTGCCAGCAGAGAAATCAAGAGGACTGACTACAATGAGCAGTTCTTC. Translation gives CASREIKRTDYNEQFF.

The gene calls are TRBV5-8 and TRBJ2-3, with D perhaps matching TRBD2 (5 bases). Trimming removed 0 bases from V and 6 bases from J, with 11 bases in between. The germline V gene has CDR1 SGHTS and CDR2 YDEGEE. This CDR3 region has 14 residues. CDR3 region: CASSLAGGGDTQYF. The CDR3, as DNA: TGTGCCAGCAGCTTGGCCGGAGGTGGCGATACGCAGTATTTT.

The chain couples TRBV19 to TRBJ1-1; D gene unclear. V shed 5 bases and J shed 3 bases, with 10 bases lying between them. The CDR3 totals 13 residues. Germline V lookup: CDR1 LNHDA, CDR2 SQIVND (reference sequence). CDR3 amino acids: CASSSTGDTEAFF. In DNA, the CDR3 is TGTGCCAGTAGTTCTACTGGAGACACTGAAGCTTTCTTT.

This clone was observed a handful of times. This chain links TRBV29-1 with TRBJ1-2; no definite D call. This CDR3 is 12 amino acids long. Germline-derived CDR1 and CDR2 are SQVTM and ANQGSEA. The V and J ends lost 0 bases and 4 bases respectively, with 6 bases between them. The CDR3 sequence is CSVEEFSYGYTF. CDR3 nucleotides: TGCAGCGTTGAAGAATTTAGCTATGGCTACACCTTC. The whole variable domain, remainder taken from reference TRBV29-1 and TRBJ1-2, is SAVISQKPSRDICQRGTSLTIQCQVDSQVTMMFWYRQQPGQSLTLIATANQGSEATYESGFVIDKFPISRPNLTFSTLTVSNMSPEDSSIYLCSVEEFSYGYTFGSGTRLTVV.

The V and J genes are TRBV28 and TRBJ1-1, with TRBD1 identical over 8 bases. The CDR3 is 16 residues long. V lost 7 bases to trimming and J lost 5 bases; unmatched junction nucleotides: 15. Germline V CDR1 and CDR2: MDHEN, SYDVKM. The CDR3 loop reads CASKGFPGQGRTEAFF. The CDR3 DNA reads as TGTGCCAGCAAGGGGTTTCCCGGACAGGGCAGGACTGAAGCTTTCTTT.

This CDR3 is CASSLESGGFYEQYF. In nucleotides, the CDR3 is TGTGCCAGCAGCTTAGAATCCGGGGGATTCTACGAGCAGTACTTC. V is TRBV7-2 and J is TRBJ2-7; possible D gene TRBD2, 6 bases. The germline gives CDR1 SGHTA, CDR2 FQGNSA. This CDR3 region has 15 residues. Between the trimmed V and J ends, which lost 1 base and 3 bases, there was a span of 13 bases.

The genes are TRBV5-6 and TRBJ2-6, with a tentative D call TRBD1 (5 bases). Trimming shortened V by 0 bases and J by 0 bases, and 10 bases separated the two germline ends. There are 17 residues in the CDR3. Germline CDR1 SGHDT, CDR2 YYEEEE. This chain's CDR3 is CASSLDRLYSGANVLTF. The CDR3 nucleotides read TGTGCCAGCAGCTTGGACAGGCTTTACTCTGGGGCCAACGTCCTGACTTTC.

This clone has only one observation. This chain joins TRBV6-6 and TRBJ1-2; 10 nucleotides match TRBD1. Germline V lookup: CDR1 MNHNY, CDR2 SVGAGI (reference sequence). The CDR3 consists of 15 residues. Trimming cost V 2 bases and J 5 bases; bases outside gene matches: 5. The CDR3 here is CASSYPTGGNYGYTF. For the CDR3, the DNA is TGTGCCAGCAGTTACCCGACAGGGGGCAATTATGGCTACACCTTC.

This chain uses TRBV18 with TRBJ1-2; D is undetermined. CDR1 and CDR2 from the germline V gene are KGHSH and LQKENI. The V and J ends lost 3 bases and 0 bases respectively, with 11 bases between them. The length of the CDR3 is 15 residues. CDR3 coding DNA: TGTGCCAGCTCACCTCCGGGTCATACTAACTATGGCTACACCTTC. The encoded protein is CASSPPGHTNYGYTF.

The sample holds one count of this clone. The V call is TRBV3-1 (or the pseudogene TRBV3-2), the J call TRBJ1-4; possible D gene TRBD1, 5 bases. CDR1 and CDR2 from the germline V gene are LGHDT and YNNKEL (reference sequence). The CDR3 has 15 amino acids. V was cut by 4 bases and J by 1 base, with 10 bases left in between. CDR3 protein: CASSPAGLTNEKLFF. DNA of the CDR3: TGTGCCAGCAGCCCCGCGGGGCTAACTAATGAAAAACTGTTTTTT.

This clone was seen only a few times. V and J are TRBV24-1 and TRBJ2-7; no clear D gene. Germline CDR1 is KGHDR and CDR2 is SFDVKD. V lost 4 bases to trimming and J lost 0 bases, with 6 bases between them. The length of the CDR3 is 13 residues. As DNA, the CDR3 is TGTGCCACCAGTGAGCCGAGCTCCTACGAGCAGTACTTC. This translates into CATSEPSSYEQYF.

This rearrangement joins TRBV11-3 to TRBJ1-6; 7 nucleotides match TRBD1. V was clipped by 4 bases and J by 10 bases; unmatched bases: 10. From germline, CDR1 is SGHNT and CDR2 YENEEA. This CDR3 is 15 amino acids long. CDR3: CASSSSTGRTSPLHF. DNA of the CDR3: TGTGCCAGCAGCTCATCGACAGGGAGAACCTCACCCCTCCACTTT.

The chain uses TRBV5-4 and TRBJ2-1; D might be TRBD2 (5 bases). Trimming stripped 0 bases from V and 6 bases from J, with 7 bases between. This CDR3 has 13 amino acids. The germline gives CDR1 SGHNT, CDR2 YYREEE (reference sequence). CDR3 in amino acids: CASSLAGVNEQFF. Written as DNA, the CDR3 is TGTGCCAGCAGCTTGGCCGGGGTCAATGAGCAGTTCTTC.